The entry below describes one T cell receptor beta chain. Source study methods: Scientists estimated how many nucleated cells there were by amplifying reference gene primers. Data came from immunoSEQ multiplex PCR; TCRdb stores just in-frame clones and leaves some out. The V and J calls and the clone size are those of that table, but D and trimming were determined from the DNA. The sample has about 120,000 clones, 80% to 90% seen once. The CDR3 has 16 residues. Trimming shortened V by 7 bases and J by 1 base, and 19 bases separated the two germline ends. Germline V gene sequence: CDR1 LNHDA, CDR2 SQIVND (reference sequence). The sample comes from a study of blood T cell repertoires in COVID-19. Whole-study context: The United States, Italy and Spain were the sources of the acute and convalescent COVID-19 samples. From T cells, B-cell-depleted T cells, or PBMCs came the material, which was cDNA or gDNA.

This clonotype was sampled from a man aged 55 to 70 with COVID-19, enrolled during active disease. The chain links TRBV19 to TRBJ1-1; possible D gene TRBD1, 6 bases. Material: peripheral blood. CDR3: CASTERGGNRNTEAFF. CDR3 bases: TGTGCCAGTACCGAACGAGGGGGAAATCGGAACACTGAAGCTTTCTTT.